This entry features one TCR beta chain sequence. This entry comes from a study of blood T cell repertoires in COVID-19. Germline assignment: CDR1 MGHRA and CDR2 YSYEKL. The V end lost 1 base, the J end lost 1 base, and 17 bases lay between the germline ends. The CDR3 totals 19 residues. Using immunoSEQ multiplex PCR, the repertoire was profiled, and TCRdb retains in-frame clones only, with some absent. This table has some 240,000 clones, about four fifths appearing once. This TCR was recovered from a woman older than 75 with acute or convalescent COVID-19. Specimen: peripheral blood. The chain joins TRBV4-1 to TRBJ2-6; D remains unclear. The CDR3 nucleotides are TGCGCCAGCAGCCAAGTGGAGACCTCCCTTCGTTCTGGGGCCAACGTCCTGACTTTC. Its translation is CASSQVETSLRSGANVLTF.